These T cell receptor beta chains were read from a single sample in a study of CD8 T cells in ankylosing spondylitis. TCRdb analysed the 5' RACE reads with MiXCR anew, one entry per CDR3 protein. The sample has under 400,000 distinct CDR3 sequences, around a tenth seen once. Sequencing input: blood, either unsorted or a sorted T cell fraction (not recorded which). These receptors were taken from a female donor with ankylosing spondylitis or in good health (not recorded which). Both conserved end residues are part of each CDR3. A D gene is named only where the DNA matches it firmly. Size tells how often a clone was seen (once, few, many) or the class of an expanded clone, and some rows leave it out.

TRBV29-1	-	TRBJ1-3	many	TGCAGCGCCTCCGTGGGAGTCTCTGGAAACACCATATATTTT	CSASVGVSGNTIYF
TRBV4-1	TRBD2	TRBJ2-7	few	TGCGCCAGCAGCCAAACTAGCGGGGTCTACGAGCAGTACTTC	CASSQTSGVYEQYF
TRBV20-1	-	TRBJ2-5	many	TGCAGTGCCCAAGGGGGTGAAACAAAAGAGACCCAGTACTTC	CSAQGGETKETQYF
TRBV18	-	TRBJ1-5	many	TGTGCCAGCTCACCCGGACTAGGGGATCAGCCCCAGCATTTT	CASSPGLGDQPQHF
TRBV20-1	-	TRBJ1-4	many	TGCAGTGCAGGGGGGGACCTGAACGAAAAACTGTTTTTT	CSAGGDLNEKLFF
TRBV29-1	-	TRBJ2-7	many	TGCAGCGTTGTTGCTTGGGCGAGGGAGCAGTACTTC	CSVVAWAREQYF
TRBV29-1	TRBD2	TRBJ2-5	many	TGCAGCGTAGCGGGGGGGCCCTTTGAGACCCAGTACTTC	CSVAGGPFETQYF
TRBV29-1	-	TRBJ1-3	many	TGCAGCGTTATCAGGGGTGGAAACACCATATATTTT	CSVIRGGNTIYF
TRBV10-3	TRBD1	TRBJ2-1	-	TGTGCCATCAAGGGACAGGGGGAAAATGAGCAGTTCTTC	CAIKGQGENEQFF
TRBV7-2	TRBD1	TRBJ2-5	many	TGTGCCAGCAGCGTGGGACAGGGGGCTCTGGGAGAGACCCAGTACTTC	CASSVGQGALGETQYF
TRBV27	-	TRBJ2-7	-	TGTGCCAGCAGTTCAAATTCCCTTTCTACGAAGCAGTACTTC	CASSSNSLSTKQYF
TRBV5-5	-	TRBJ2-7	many	TGTGCCAGCAGCTTAGTCAGTGCGGGCGAGCAGTACTTC	CASSLVSAGEQYF
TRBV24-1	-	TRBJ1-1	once	TGTGCCACGGAGGACGGAACTGAAGCTTTCTTT	CATEDGTEAFF
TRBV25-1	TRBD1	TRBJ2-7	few	TGTGCCAGCAGTGTCGGGGGCAGGGGGCGGGGACTTCCCTACGAGCAGTACTTC	CASSVGGRGRGLPYEQYF
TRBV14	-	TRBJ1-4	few	TGTGCCAGCAGCCAAGAACAAACGAGGGTCCCAACTAATGAAAAACTGTTTTTT	CASSQEQTRVPTNEKLFF
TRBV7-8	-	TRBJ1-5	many	TGTGCCAGCATGGCGGGTGGGGTCAATCAGCCCCAGCATTTT	CASMAGGVNQPQHF
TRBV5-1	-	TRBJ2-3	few	TGCGCCAGCGGTGTAGGGGGGCCCCCAGATACGCAGTATTTT	CASGVGGPPDTQYF
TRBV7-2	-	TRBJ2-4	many	TGTGCCAGCAGCGGCCCGGTGGGGGTCATTCAGTACTTC	CASSGPVGVIQYF
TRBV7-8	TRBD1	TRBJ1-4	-	TGTGCCAGCAGCTTACCGGGACAGGGGGCATCTAATGAAAAACTGTTTTTT	CASSLPGQGASNEKLFF
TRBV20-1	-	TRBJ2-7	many	TGCAGTGCTAGGGAAGCGGACTCCTACGAGCAGTACTTC	CSAREADSYEQYF
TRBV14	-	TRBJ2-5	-	TGTGCCAGCAGCCAACGGATAGGCGGCCAAGAGACCCAGTACTTC	CASSQRIGGQETQYF
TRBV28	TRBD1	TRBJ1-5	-	TGTGCCAGCAGTTTTGGGCAGGGGGCCCTGAATAGCAATCAGCCCCAGCATTTT	CASSFGQGALNSNQPQHF
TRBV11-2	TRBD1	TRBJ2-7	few	TGTGCCAGCAGCTTAGTGGGGACAGGGGGCCTCTACGAGCAGTACTTC	CASSLVGTGGLYEQYF
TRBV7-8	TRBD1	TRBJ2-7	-	TGTGCCAGCAGCCCCGGGACAGGGGACGAGCAGTACTTC	CASSPGTGDEQYF
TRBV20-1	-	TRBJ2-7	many	TGCAGTGCTATCCCGGTGGCGGGAATGGCCTACGAGCAGTACTTC	CSAIPVAGMAYEQYF
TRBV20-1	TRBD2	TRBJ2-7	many	TGCAGTGCCGAGCGGGGGCACTCCTACGAGCAGTACTTC	CSAERGHSYEQYF
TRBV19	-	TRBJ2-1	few	TGTGCCAGTAGTATCAGCACCTGGAATGAGCAGTTCTTC	CASSISTWNEQFF
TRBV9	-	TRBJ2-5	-	TGTGCCAGCAGCGACCAACAGGGTCGGGGAGAGACCCAGTACTTC	CASSDQQGRGETQYF
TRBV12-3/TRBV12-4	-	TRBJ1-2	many	TGTGCCAGCATCCCTGGAGACAGTAGAACCTTCTATGGCTACACCTTC	CASIPGDSRTFYGYTF
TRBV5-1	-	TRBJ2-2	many	TGCGCCAGCAGCTTCGGACAGATCACCGGGGAGCTGTTTTTT	CASSFGQITGELFF
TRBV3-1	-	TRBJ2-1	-	TGTGCCAGCTGCCTGGGGCCCCCGGGGGCTAATGAGCAGTTCTTC	CASCLGPPGANEQFF
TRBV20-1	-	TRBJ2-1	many	TGCAGTGCTAGTGAGTTGGGGTTACGTGAGCAGTTCTTC	CSASELGLREQFF
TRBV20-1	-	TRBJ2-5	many	TGCAGTGCTGGCGAGCGTGAGACCCAGTACTTC	CSAGERETQYF
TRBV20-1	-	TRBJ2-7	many	TGCAGTGCTAATATGGACAGACCCTACGAGCAGTACTTC	CSANMDRPYEQYF
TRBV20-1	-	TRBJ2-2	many	TGCAGTGCTTGCCCCCGTGGAGGGATCTCGAACACCGGGGAGCTGTTTTTT	CSACPRGGISNTGELFF
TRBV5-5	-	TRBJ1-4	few	TGTGCCAGCAGCTTGGCTAGGGGATTGAATGAAAAACTGTTTTTT	CASSLARGLNEKLFF
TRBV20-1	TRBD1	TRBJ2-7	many	TGCAGTGCTAGTCAGGGGGCGAGCTCCTACGAGCAGTACTTC	CSASQGASSYEQYF
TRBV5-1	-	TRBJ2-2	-	TGCGCCAGCAGTTGGGGACCTCCCTCTAACACCGGGGAGCTGTTTTTT	CASSWGPPSNTGELFF
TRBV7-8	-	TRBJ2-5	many	TGTGCCAGCAGCCATAATAGCGAGACCCAGTACTTC	CASSHNSETQYF
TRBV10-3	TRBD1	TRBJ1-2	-	TGTGCCATCAGTGAAAACGGACAGGGGGAGAGTGGCTACACCTTC	CAISENGQGESGYTF
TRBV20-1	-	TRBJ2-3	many	TGCAGTGCTATTTACCCAAGCACAGATACGCAGTATTTT	CSAIYPSTDTQYF
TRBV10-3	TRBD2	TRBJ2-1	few	TGTGCCATCAGTGGGGAGATATTGGGGGAGGGCAATGAGCAGTTCTTC	CAISGEILGEGNEQFF
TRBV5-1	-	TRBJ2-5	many	TGCGCCAGCAGCTTACTAGTTGGGGGCCAAGAGACCCAGTACTTC	CASSLLVGGQETQYF
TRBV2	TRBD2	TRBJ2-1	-	TGTGCCAGCAGGGGACTAGCGGAGGAGCAGTTCTTC	CASRGLAEEQFF
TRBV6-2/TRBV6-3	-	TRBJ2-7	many	TGTGCCAGCAGTTCGTGGACTCAAACCTACGAGCAGTACTTC	CASSSWTQTYEQYF
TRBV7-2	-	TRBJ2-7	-	TGTGCCAGCAGCTCCGTCCAGCCGGGCGAGCAGTACTTC	CASSSVQPGEQYF
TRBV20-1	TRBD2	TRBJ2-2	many	TGCAGTGCTAGTGCCGGACTAGCGACCACCGGGGAGCTGTTTTTT	CSASAGLATTGELFF
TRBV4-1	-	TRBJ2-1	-	-	CASSQEWGTGSPPYNEQIF
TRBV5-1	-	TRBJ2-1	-	TGCGCCAGCAGGCCCGGACAGCCTAACAATGAGCAGTTCTTC	CASRPGQPNNEQFF
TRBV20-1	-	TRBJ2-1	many	TGCAGTGCTACACAGGGTTACAATGAGCAGTTCTTC	CSATQGYNEQFF
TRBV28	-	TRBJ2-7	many	TGTGCCAGCAGGGGCGGGACGGGTTACTACGAGCAGTACTTC	CASRGGTGYYEQYF
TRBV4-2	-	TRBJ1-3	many	TGTGCCAGCAGCTTAGACAGCCTCTCTGGAAACACCATATATTTT	CASSLDSLSGNTIYF
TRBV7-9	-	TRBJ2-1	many	TGTGCCAGCAGCTTAGCAGGAGGGTGGAATGAGCAGTTCTTC	CASSLAGGWNEQFF